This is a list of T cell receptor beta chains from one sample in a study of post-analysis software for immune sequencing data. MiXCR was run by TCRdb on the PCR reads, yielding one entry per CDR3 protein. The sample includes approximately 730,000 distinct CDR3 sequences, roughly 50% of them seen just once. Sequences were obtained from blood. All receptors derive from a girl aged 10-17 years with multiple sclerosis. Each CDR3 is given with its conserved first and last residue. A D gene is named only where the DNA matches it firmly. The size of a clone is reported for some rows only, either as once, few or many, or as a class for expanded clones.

CASSPTGLGREQYF,TGTGCCAGCAGTCCCACGGGACTAGGACGCGAGCAGTACTTC,TRBV27,TRBJ2-7,TRBD2,NA
CASSPISGPSTDTQYF,TGTGCCAGCAGCCCAATCTCGGGGCCTAGCACAGATACGCAGTATTTT,TRBV7-6,TRBJ2-3,NA,few
CASSWGEQETQYF,TGTGCCAGCAGTTGGGGCGAACAAGAGACCCAGTACTTC,TRBV12-3/TRBV12-4,TRBJ2-5,NA,NA
CASSQAGQAEAFF,TGTGCCAGCAGCCAAGCGGGGCAGGCCGAAGCTTTCTTT,TRBV3-1,TRBJ1-1,NA,NA
CASSEIGRSVADTQYF,TGTGCCAGCAGTGAAATAGGGCGGAGTGTTGCAGATACGCAGTATTTT,TRBV25-1,TRBJ2-3,NA,few
CASSTTGVEAFF,TGCGCCAGCAGCACAACAGGGGTAGAAGCTTTCTTT,TRBV6-5,TRBJ1-1,TRBD1,NA
CASSEPLPRKRERVEQYF,TGCGCCAGCAGTGAGCCTCTCCCCCGGAAGCGGGAAAGAGTTGAGCAGTACTTC,TRBV10-2,TRBJ2-5,TRBD2,NA
CASSFSSRTVYGYTF,TGTGCCAGCAGTTTTTCCTCCAGGACGGTTTATGGCTACACCTTC,TRBV6-6,TRBJ1-2,NA,NA
CSARDFRGGGRTYNEQFF,TGCAGTGCTAGAGATTTTAGGGGAGGCGGAAGAACTTACAATGAGCAGTTCTTC,TRBV20-1,TRBJ2-1,NA,NA
CASLAGTGMLYEQYF,TGTGCCAGCCTCGCCGGGACAGGGATGCTGTACGAGCAGTACTTC,TRBV7-9,TRBJ2-7,TRBD1,few
CASSSVGQAPVKLFF,TGTGCCAGCAGCTCTGTGGGACAGGCCCCGGTAAAACTGTTTTTT,TRBV6-5,TRBJ1-4,TRBD1,few
CASSSGLGTYEQYF,TGTGCCAGCAGCTCGGGACTAGGCACCTACGAGCAGTACTTC,TRBV12-3/TRBV12-4,TRBJ2-7,TRBD2,NA
CASSLNLAGDQETQYF,TGTGCCAGCAGCTTAAACCTAGCGGGAGACCAAGAGACCCAGTACTTC,TRBV7-9,TRBJ2-5,TRBD2,few
CASRPRGRYQETQDF,TGCGCCAGCAGGCCAAGGGGGCGATACCAAGAGACCCAGGACTTC,TRBV5-1,TRBJ2-7,TRBD1,NA
CSARDNAGERGYTF,TGCAGTGCTAGAGATAATGCGGGGGAGCGCGGCTACACCTTC,TRBV20-1,TRBJ1-2,NA,NA
CSAPSRTGGNEQYF,TGCAGTGCCCCTTCCCGGACAGGGGGCAACGAGCAGTACTTC,TRBV20-1,TRBJ2-7,TRBD1,NA
CASSDAPGPPSNNEQFF,TGCGCCAGCAGTGACGCGCCGGGACCCCCGTCAAACAATGAGCAGTTCTTC,TRBV10-2,TRBJ2-1,NA,few
CASSLGGRELYGYTF,TGCGCCAGCAGCTTGGGTGGCAGGGAGCTCTATGGCTACACCTTC,TRBV5-1,TRBJ1-2,NA,NA
CSVTSGRAQETQYF,TGCAGCGTTACTAGCGGGAGGGCCCAAGAGACCCAGTACTTC,TRBV29-1,TRBJ2-5,TRBD2,few
CAIRYVDSSNSPLHF,TGTGCCATCAGATATGTGGACAGTTCAAATTCACCCCTCCACTTT,TRBV10-3,TRBJ1-6,NA,few
CASSTTVVIEAFF,TGTGCCAGCAGCACTACCGTGGTCATCGAAGCTTTCTTT,TRBV7-2,TRBJ1-1,NA,NA
CAISESIGQGAETQHF,TGTGCCATCAGTGAGTCGATCGGACAGGGGGCAGAGACCCAGCATTTT,TRBV10-3,TRBJ1-5,TRBD1,NA
CSAAQGLPPDTQYF,TGCAGTGCTGCCCAGGGACTCCCACCAGATACGCAGTATTTT,TRBV20-1,TRBJ2-3,NA,NA
CASRGRVLGEQYF,TGTGCCAGCAGGGGCAGGGTGCTGGGCGAGCAGTACTTC,TRBV27,TRBJ2-7,NA,NA
CASRWTSGGYNEQFF,TGTGCCAGCAGGTGGACTAGCGGGGGCTACAATGAGCAGTTCTTC,TRBV12-3/TRBV12-4,TRBJ2-1,TRBD2,NA
CASSQDIPAGRSTDTQYF,TGCGCCAGCAGCCAAGATATCCCAGCGGGAAGGAGCACAGATACGCAGTATTTT,TRBV4-3,TRBJ2-3,TRBD2,few
CASSQGSLGTEAFF,TGTGCCAGCAGCCAAGGGTCCCTGGGGACTGAAGCTTTCTTT,TRBV4-2,TRBJ1-1,NA,few
CASSSDDLQETQYF,TGTGCCAGCAGCTCCGACGACCTACAAGAGACCCAGTACTTC,TRBV14,TRBJ2-5,NA,NA
CSVGWQGAGTEAFF,TGCAGCGTTGGGTGGCAGGGGGCTGGGACTGAAGCTTTCTTT,TRBV29-1,TRBJ1-1,TRBD1,NA
CASSLGRRGQGASGYTF,TGTGCCAGCAGCTTAGGGCGCAGGGGACAGGGGGCGTCTGGCTACACCTTC,TRBV7-2,TRBJ1-2,TRBD1,NA
CASSSTLSGRNEQFF,TGTGCCAGCAGCTCGACTCTTAGCGGACGCAATGAGCAGTTCTTC,TRBV5-6,TRBJ2-1,NA,NA
CASSPGLAGVNGEQFF,TGTGCCAGCAGTCCGGGACTAGCGGGAGTGAATGGTGAGCAGTTCTTC,TRBV6-5,TRBJ2-1,TRBD2,NA
CASSLRAGVGLDGYTF,TGTGCCAGCAGTTTGAGGGCAGGGGTCGGTCTGGATGGCTACACCTTC,TRBV12-3/TRBV12-4,TRBJ1-2,NA,few
CASSLVAGTYNEQFF,TGTGCCAGCAGTTTAGTGGCAGGGACCTACAATGAGCAGTTCTTC,TRBV12-3/TRBV12-4,TRBJ2-1,NA,NA
CASCTSSYNEQFF,TGCGCCAGCTGTACTAGCTCCTACAATGAGCAGTTCTTC,TRBV10-2,TRBJ2-1,NA,NA
CASRPGLAGDETQYF,TGCGCCAGCAGACCTGGACTAGCGGGAGATGAGACCCAGTACTTC,TRBV5-1,TRBJ2-5,TRBD2,NA
CASSLRSPTNEQFF,TGTGCCAGCAGCTTGAGGAGTCCGACCAATGAGCAGTTCTTC,TRBV5-6,TRBJ2-1,NA,NA
CSAEAAGGRYEQYF,TGCAGCGCCGAGGCAGCGGGAGGGAGGTACGAGCAGTACTTC,TRBV29-1,TRBJ2-7,TRBD2,NA
CASSPGLAKNIQYF,TGTGCCAGCAGTCCCGGGTTAGCCAAAAACATTCAGTACTTC,TRBV12-3/TRBV12-4,TRBJ2-4,NA,few
CSASSPEIYNEQFF,TGCAGTGCTAGTTCCCCGGAGATTTACAATGAGCAGTTCTTC,TRBV20-1,TRBJ2-1,NA,NA
CASSYRGGTNYGYTF,TGTGCCAGCAGCTACAGGGGAGGGACTAACTATGGCTACACCTTC,TRBV5-4,TRBJ1-2,TRBD1,NA
CASSSGLAGVVDEQFF,TGCGCCAGCAGCTCGGGACTAGCGGGAGTTGTCGATGAGCAGTTCTTC,TRBV5-1,TRBJ2-1,TRBD2,NA
CSVESTDGNYGYTF,TGCAGCGTTGAATCCACCGACGGCAACTATGGCTACACCTTC,TRBV29-1,TRBJ1-2,NA,NA
CTVGLAGGNEQFF,TGCACCGTCGGACTAGCGGGAGGGAATGAGCAGTTCTTC,TRBV20-1,TRBJ2-1,TRBD2,NA
CASSQDTEGPGYRQYF,TGTGCCAGCAGCCAAGATACGGAAGGACCCGGCTACCGGCAGTACTTC,TRBV4-2,TRBJ2-4,NA,NA
CSVERQLLAKNIQYF,TGCAGCGTTGAGAGGCAGCTACTAGCCAAAAACATTCAGTACTTC,TRBV29-1,TRBJ2-4,NA,NA
CASSWASDGTEAFF,TGCGCCAGCAGCTGGGCCTCCGACGGCACTGAAGCTTTCTTT,TRBV5-1,TRBJ1-1,NA,NA
CSARDPDNEQFF,TGCAGTGCTAGAGATCCCGACAATGAGCAGTTCTTC,TRBV20-1,TRBJ2-1,NA,NA
CSAQIGTGYGYTF,TGCAGTGCCCAAATAGGGACCGGTTATGGCTACACCTTC,TRBV20-1,TRBJ1-2,NA,NA
CASSSGTGLNEKLFF,TGTGCCAGCAGTTCCGGGACAGGGCTTAATGAAAAACTGTTTTTT,TRBV27,TRBJ1-4,TRBD1,few
CSAQGQGFSEQYF,TGCAGTGCCCAGGGACAGGGGTTCAGCGAGCAGTACTTC,TRBV20-1,TRBJ2-7,TRBD1,NA